The next 20 T cell receptor beta chains were all read from a single sample in a study of OX40 agonist ivuxolimab in advanced cancers. This table comes from immunoSEQ multiplex PCR, and its TCRdb copy is limited to in-frame clones, with some not included. The data show approximately 62,000 clones, 70% to 90% seen once. Here the sequenced sample was CD4+ or CD8+ T cells sorted from blood, taken in a trial of the OX40 agonist ivuxolimab. Receptor source: an adult with an advanced solid tumor such as melanoma, head and neck, liver or kidney cancer.

The V gene is TRBV6-6, the J gene TRBJ2-2; D unresolved. V lost 8 bases and J 4 bases, leaving 11 bases between the germline ends. Germline V gene sequence: CDR1 MNHNY, CDR2 SVGAGI (reference sequence). The length of the CDR3 is 13 residues. The CDR3 sequence is CASEVPGTGELFF. The DNA of the CDR3 is TGTGCCAGCGAGGTCCCCGGCACCGGGGAGCTGTTTTTT.

The chain couples TRBV28 to TRBJ2-5; 7 positions match TRBD1. The germline V gene encodes CDR1 MDHEN and CDR2 SYDVKM. After removal of 2 bases from V and 10 bases from J, the junction contained 7 bases not matched to a gene. This CDR3 is built from 13 residues. CDR3 region: CASSLRGRDGQYF. CDR3 DNA sequence: TGTGCCAGCAGTTTAAGGGGGCGAGACGGCCAGTACTTC.

CDR3 sequence: CASSLEAGGDYNEQFF. The CDR3 DNA reads as TGTGCCAGCAGCTTAGAGGCGGGAGGCGATTACAATGAGCAGTTCTTC. The chain carries TRBV7-6 and TRBJ2-1; 8 bases agree with TRBD2. The J segment lost 4 bases and the V segment lost 1 base, leaving 6 bases of the junction unmatched. Germline V CDR1 and CDR2: SGHVS, FNYEAQ. This CDR3 region has 16 residues.

V is TRBV29-1 and J is TRBJ1-2; no firm D call. V was cut by 0 bases and J by 8 bases, with 4 bases left in between. Germline V gene lookup returns CDR1 SQVTM and CDR2 ANQGSEA. The CDR3 length is 10 residues. This CDR3 reads CSVEEEGYTF. The CDR3 region has the DNA TGCAGCGTTGAAGAGGAGGGCTACACCTTC.

The chain joins TRBV7-2 to TRBJ2-1; no firm D call. Germline values: CDR1 SGHTA, CDR2 FQGNSA. This CDR3 is built from 16 residues. Trimming took off 5 bases at V and 5 bases at J, with 19 bases between the two ends. The CDR3 here is CASSPAPLEGHNEQFF. The CDR3 DNA reads TGTGCCAGCAGCCCCGCTCCCCTCGAAGGGCACAATGAGCAGTTCTTC.

The chain uses TRBV7-8 and TRBJ1-1; D ambiguous. V was shortened by 4 bases and J by 6 bases, with 15 bases between the two germline ends. This CDR3 is built from 14 residues. Germline CDR1 reads SGHVS; CDR2 reads FQNEAQ. CDR3: CASSYSNRGAEAFF. CDR3 DNA sequence: TGTGCCAGCAGCTACAGCAACCGGGGTGCTGAAGCTTTCTTT.

The chain links TRBV2 to TRBJ2-1; no firm D call. The CDR3 contains 15 residues. Germline-derived CDR1 and CDR2 are SNHLY and FYNNEI. V was cut by 8 bases and J by 8 bases, with 22 bases left in between. The CDR3 region has the DNA TGTGCCAGCGCAGATGCAACTACCAATGCTTATGAGCAGTTCTTC. Protein sequence: CASADATTNAYEQFF.

V gene TRBV19 combines with J gene TRBJ1-1, with D perhaps TRBD1 (5 bases). Germline V gene data show CDR1 as LNHDA and CDR2 as SQIVND (reference sequence). V lost 3 bases, J lost 1 base, and 6 bases lay in between. CDR3 length equals 13 residues. In DNA, the CDR3 is TGTGCCAGTAGTATTACAGGGAACACTGAAGCTTTCTTT. This encodes CASSITGNTEAFF. The full variable domain, rest sourced from reference TRBV19 and TRBJ1-1, is DGGITQSPKYLFRKEGQNVTLSCEQNLNHDAMYWYRQDPGQGLRLIYYSQIVNDFQKGDIAEGYSVSREKKESFPLTVTSAQKNPTAFYLCASSITGNTEAFFGQGTRLTVV.

The V gene is TRBV6-1, the J gene TRBJ2-7; 7 bases line up with TRBD2. Germline-derived CDR1 and CDR2 are MNHNS and SASEGT. Trimming at V came to 4 bases and at J to 2 bases, leaving 5 bases not matched to a gene. The CDR3 has 14 amino acids. The CDR3 here is CASSAGGFAYEQYV. In DNA, the CDR3 is TGTGCCAGCAGTGCGGGAGGTTTCGCCTACGAGCAGTACGTC.

The chain links TRBV5-6 to TRBJ2-1; TRBD2 matches at 7 bases. The CDR3 is made up of 17 amino acids. CDR1 and CDR2 (germline): SGHDT, YYEEEE. V was pared by 3 bases and J by 8 bases, with 17 bases of the junction left unmatched. CDR3 coding DNA: TGTGCCAGCAGCTGGGGCGACCCGGGAGGCCCTTTAGATGAGCAGTTCTTC. Its translation is CASSWGDPGGPLDEQFF.

This chain joins TRBV7-6 and TRBJ2-2; D remains ambiguous. V was clipped by 5 bases and J by 6 bases, with 7 bases between them. CDR3 length equals 12 residues. The germline V gene encodes CDR1 SGHVS and CDR2 FNYEAQ. CDR3 nucleotide sequence: TGTGCCAGCAGCCAGCTCCCCGGGGAGCTGTTTTTT. It yields the protein CASSQLPGELFF.

The V gene is TRBV4-1, the J gene TRBJ2-3; D is undetermined. This CDR3 comprises 14 residues. CDR1 is MGHRA, CDR2 YSYEKL, per germline. V gave up 0 bases and J gave up 4 bases, with 8 bases separating them. The DNA of the CDR3 is TGCGCCAGCAGCCAAGATAGTGGGGCAGATACGCAGTATTTT. Amino acids: CASSQDSGADTQYF.

The gene calls are TRBV30 and TRBJ1-6; D ambiguous. The CDR3 has 8 amino acids. Germline CDR1 reads GTSNPN; CDR2 reads SVGIG (reference sequence). V dropped 4 bases and J dropped 18 bases, with 7 bases sitting between them. The CDR3 is CAWNVHHF. The CDR3 nucleotides are TGTGCCTGGAACGTCCACCACTTT.

The V and J genes are TRBV6-7 and TRBJ1-1; 8 bases map to TRBD1. TRBV6-7 is designated an ORF whose function remains uncertain. The CDR3 consists of 16 residues. Losses at the gene ends were 0 bases for V and 5 bases for J; bases not matched to a gene: 8. Here the CDR3 DNA reads TGTGCCAGCAGTTACTCGAGGGTCAGGGGGCTAACTGAAGCTTTCTTT. The encoded protein is CASSYSRVRGLTEAFF.

V is TRBV19 and J is TRBJ2-2; unclear D gene. There are 14 residues in the CDR3. V lost 3 bases and J lost 7, with 12 bases in between. Germline CDR1 is LNHDA and CDR2 is SQIVND (reference sequence). The CDR3 spells CASSISNSIGELFF. The DNA of the CDR3 is TGTGCCAGTAGTATCAGCAATTCTATCGGGGAGCTGTTTTTT.

The V call is TRBV9, the J call TRBJ2-5; 11 nucleotides agree with TRBD2. In germline, CDR1 is SGDLS, CDR2 YYNGEE. V lost 6 bases, J lost 5 bases, and 6 bases stayed unmatched. The CDR3 totals 14 residues. The CDR3 DNA reads as TGTGCCAGCAACCCCGGGACTAGCGGTGAGACCCAGTACTTC. Amino acids: CASNPGTSGETQYF.

The chain links TRBV7-8 to TRBJ2-7; D not certain. Germline V lookup: CDR1 SGHVS, CDR2 FQNEAQ. The CDR3 spans 14 residues. V lost 5 bases and J lost 3, with 14 bases in between. The CDR3 DNA reads as TGTGCCAGCAGCAGCACGTCGTGGGGCTACGAGCAGTACGTC. Protein product: CASSSTSWGYEQYV.

The chain has TRBV7-9 and TRBJ1-2; no clear D gene. Per the germline V gene, CDR1 is SEHNR and CDR2 is FQNEAQ (reference sequence). Trimming cost V 7 bases and J 0 bases, with 12 bases left between them. The CDR3 runs 14 residues. The CDR3 spells CASTPVGTNYGYTF. CDR3 nucleotides: TGTGCCAGCACCCCGGTAGGGACTAACTATGGCTACACCTTC.

In this sample, this clone turned up once. The chain carries TRBV7-3 and TRBJ2-7; D is undetermined. This CDR3 has 13 residues. V was pared by 1 base and J by 7 bases, with 11 bases between. Germline lookup yields CDR1 SGHTA and CDR2 FQGTGA. The CDR3 DNA reads TGTGCCAGCAGCTTAATTCCCGCGTCTGAGCAGTACGTC. Protein product: CASSLIPASEQYV.

The chain couples TRBV27 to TRBJ2-3; 16 bases are shared with TRBD2. V was clipped by 6 bases and J by 4 bases; unmatched bases: 4. CDR1 is MNHEY and CDR2 is SMNVEV in the germline V gene (reference sequence). CDR3 length: 16 residues. Here the CDR3 reads CASRSGTSGRADTQYF. CDR3 sequence (DNA): TGTGCCAGCAGATCCGGGACTAGCGGGAGGGCAGATACGCAGTATTTT.